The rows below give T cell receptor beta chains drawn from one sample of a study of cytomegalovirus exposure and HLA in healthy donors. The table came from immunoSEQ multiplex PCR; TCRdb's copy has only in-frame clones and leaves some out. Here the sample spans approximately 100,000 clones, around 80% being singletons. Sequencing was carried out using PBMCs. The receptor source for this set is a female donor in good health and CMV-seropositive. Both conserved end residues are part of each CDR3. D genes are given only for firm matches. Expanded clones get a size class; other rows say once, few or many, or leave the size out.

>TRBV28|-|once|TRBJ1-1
TGTGCCAGCAGGCGGAGGTCCCCGCAAAATGAAGCTTTCTTT
CASRRRSPQNEAFF
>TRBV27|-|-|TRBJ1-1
TGTGCCAGCAGTTTAGGACGGGTGAGAGGGGAAGCTTTCTTT
CASSLGRVRGEAFF
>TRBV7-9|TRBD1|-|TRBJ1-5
TGTGCCAGCAGCCCACAGGGGGCGAATCAGCCCCAGCATTTT
CASSPQGANQPQHF
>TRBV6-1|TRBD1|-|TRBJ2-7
TGTGCCAGCAGTGCCCCGGGACAGGGTAACTACGAGCAGTACTTC
CASSAPGQGNYEQYF
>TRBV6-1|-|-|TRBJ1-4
TGTGCCAGCAGTGAAGCGGGGGCGGCTGAAAAACTGTTTTTT
CASSEAGAAEKLFF
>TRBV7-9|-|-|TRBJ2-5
TGTGCCAGTAGTGGGGGGGGCCCAGGGGAGACCCAGTACTTC
CASSGGGPGETQYF
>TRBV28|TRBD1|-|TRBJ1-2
TGTGCCAGTACAGGGGGGATCTATGGCTACACCTTC
CASTGGIYGYTF
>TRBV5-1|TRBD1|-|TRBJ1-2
TGCGCCAGCAGCCTCGACAGGGGGCTCGATGGCTACACCTTC
CASSLDRGLDGYTF
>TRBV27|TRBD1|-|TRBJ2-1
TGTGCCAGCAGTTTAGGACAGGCTTACAATGAGCAGTTCTTC
CASSLGQAYNEQFF
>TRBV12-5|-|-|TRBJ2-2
TGTGCTAGCGGTTTGTATCCAGGTAACACCGGGGAGCTGTTTTTT
CASGLYPGNTGELFF
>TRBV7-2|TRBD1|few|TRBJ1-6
TGTGCCAGCAGCTTGTATAGGACAGGAAGCTCCTATAATTCACCCCTCCACTTT
CASSLYRTGSSYNSPLHF
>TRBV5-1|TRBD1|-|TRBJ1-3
TGCGCCAGCAGCTCGCAGGGGGCTAGCTCTGGAAACACCATATATTTT
CASSSQGASSGNTIYF
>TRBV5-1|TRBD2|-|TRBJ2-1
TGCGCCAGCAGGCCGGCGGGGGGACACAATGAGCAGTTCTTC
CASRPAGGHNEQFF
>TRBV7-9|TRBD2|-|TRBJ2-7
TGTGCCAGCAGCACTAGCGGGAGGGCCCGAAGCGAGCAGTACTTC
CASSTSGRARSEQYF
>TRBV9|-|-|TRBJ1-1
TGTGCCAGCACCCTCCTACCGGAGCAAGGTTCTTCTGAAGCTTTCTTT
CASTLLPEQGSSEAFF
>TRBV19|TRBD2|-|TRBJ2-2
TGTGCCAGTAGTACCCGCGGGGGAGGCGGGGAGCTGTTTTTT
CASSTRGGGGELFF
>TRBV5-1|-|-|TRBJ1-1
TGCGCCAGTCAGATGAACACTGAAGCTTTCTTT
CASQMNTEAFF
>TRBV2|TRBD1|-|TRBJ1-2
TGTGCCAGCAGTATCACAGGGGGCAATGGCTACACCTTC
CASSITGGNGYTF
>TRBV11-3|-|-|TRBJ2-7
TGTGCCAGCAGCCAGAGAACAGGGTACGAGCAGTACTTC
CASSQRTGYEQYF
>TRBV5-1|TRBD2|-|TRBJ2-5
TGCGCCAGCAGCCCCGAAGGACTAGCGGGAGGTCCCCAGTACTTC
CASSPEGLAGGPQYF
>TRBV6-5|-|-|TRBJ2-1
TGTGCCAGCAGTGCGACCCGTAGGGGCGCGGAGTTCTTC
CASSATRRGAEFF
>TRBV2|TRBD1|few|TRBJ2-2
TGTGCCAGCAGTGCCCGACAGGGGGCTTCCGGGGAGCTGTTTTTT
CASSARQGASGELFF
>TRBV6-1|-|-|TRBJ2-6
TGTGCCAGCAAACGGAGTGCTGGGGCCAACGTCCTGACTTTC
CASKRSAGANVLTF
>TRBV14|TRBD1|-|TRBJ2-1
TGTGCCAGCAGCCGACAGGGGTTGAGGAATGAGCAGTTCTTC
CASSRQGLRNEQFF
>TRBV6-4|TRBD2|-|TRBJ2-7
TGTGCCAGCAGTGGCATCATCATCTGGACTCGGGGGGGTGTCTCCTACGAGCAGTACTTC
CASSGIIIWTRGGVSYEQYF
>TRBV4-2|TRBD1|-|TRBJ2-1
TGTGCCAGCAGCCAGGATGGACAGGCCGGGGATGAGCAGTTCTTC
CASSQDGQAGDEQFF
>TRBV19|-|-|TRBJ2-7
TGTGCCAGTAGTATGATCCAGGACGAGCAGTACTTC
CASSMIQDEQYF
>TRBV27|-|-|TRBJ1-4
TGTGCCAGCACCATGAACACAGGGAGGGGGACAACTAATGAAAAACTGTTTTTT
CASTMNTGRGTTNEKLFF
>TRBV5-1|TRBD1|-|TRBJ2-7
TGCGCCAGCAGGTCCGGGACAGCAAGCTCCTACGAGCAGTACTTC
CASRSGTASSYEQYF
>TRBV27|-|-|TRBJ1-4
TGTGCCAGCAGAATCGAGCGGGGGGCGGGTGGTGAAAAACTGTTTTTT
CASRIERGAGGEKLFF
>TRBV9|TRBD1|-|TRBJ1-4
TGTGCCAGCAGCCTTCAGGGGGCTGATGAAAAACTGTTTTTT
CASSLQGADEKLFF
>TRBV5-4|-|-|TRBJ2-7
TGTGCCAGCAGCTTGGGTGTTGGGCTCTCCTACGAGCAGTACTTC
CASSLGVGLSYEQYF
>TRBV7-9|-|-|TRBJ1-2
TGTGCCAGCAGCCCGAGGACAGTTGATTATGGCTACACCTTC
CASSPRTVDYGYTF
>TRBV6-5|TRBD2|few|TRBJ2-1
TGTGCCAGCAGACCAAGGACTAGCTCCTACAATGAGCAGTTCTTC
CASRPRTSSYNEQFF
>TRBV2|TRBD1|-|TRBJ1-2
TGTGCCAGCAGTGTGGGGACAGGGGCTAACTATGGCTACACCTTC
CASSVGTGANYGYTF
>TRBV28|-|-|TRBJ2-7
TGTGCCAGCAGTGGGGGGGCTAACTCCTACGAGCAGTACTTC
CASSGGANSYEQYF
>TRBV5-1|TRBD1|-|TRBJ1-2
TGCGCCAGCAGCTTAGGGACAGGGAAGAATGGCTACACCTTC
CASSLGTGKNGYTF
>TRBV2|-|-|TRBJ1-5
TGTGCCAGCAGTCGGGAATATAGCAATCAGCCCCAGCATTTT
CASSREYSNQPQHF
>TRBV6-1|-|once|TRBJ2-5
TGTGCCAGCAGTCCCAGGCCTCACCCCGGAGAGACCCAGTACTTC
CASSPRPHPGETQYF